The following is a T cell receptor beta chain sequence with its context. Between the trimmed V and J ends, which lost 3 bases and 1 base, there was a span of 6 bases. CDR3 length equals 13 residues. Germline CDR1 and CDR2: MNHEY and SMNVEV (reference sequence). This entry is derived from a study of blood T cell repertoires in COVID-19. Libraries were prepared by immunoSEQ multiplex PCR; TCRdb keeps only in-frame clonotypes and omits some of them. The repertoire holds about 200,000 clones, with around 82% as singletons. The V call is TRBV27, the J call TRBJ1-2; D gene uncertain. Sequencing was done on a sample of PBMCs or T cells enriched from blood (not recorded which). The TCR sequence derives from a woman aged 45-65 years with acute COVID-19. The DNA of the CDR3 is TGTGCCAGCAGTTTCGAGGGTAACTATGGCTACACCTTC. This codes for CASSFEGNYGYTF.